The 15 T cell receptor beta chains in this list originate from one sample, sequenced in a study of graft-versus-host responses after intestinal transplantation. TCRdb's copy holds only in-frame clones and misses some; the assay was immunoSEQ multiplex PCR. The data show 1,400 to 1,500 clones, 80% to 95% seen once. Sequencing used PBMCs, obtained 8 days after intestinal transplant. The receptors stem from a human patient who received an intestinal transplant, so some T cells may come from the graft donor.

The chain carries TRBV19 and TRBJ2-1; D is unclear. V lost 1 base, J lost 7 bases, and 8 bases lay in between. CDR3 length equals 13 residues. Germline V gene lookup returns CDR1 LNHDA and CDR2 SQIVND (reference sequence). The CDR3 nucleotides are TGTGCCAGTAGTATAGGGCGAAGGAATGAGCAGTTCTTC. Protein product: CASSIGRRNEQFF.

The V call is TRBV4-1, the J call TRBJ2-7, with D possibly matching TRBD2 (6 bases). This CDR3 has 14 amino acids. Germline V gene data show CDR1 as MGHRA and CDR2 as YSYEKL. V lost 1 base and J 3 bases, leaving 10 bases between the germline ends. The chain's CDR3 is CASSQAGEIYEQYF. Here the CDR3 DNA reads TGCGCCAGCAGCCAAGCGGGGGAAATCTACGAGCAGTACTTC.

The J gene is TRBJ2-7, the V gene TRBV6-5, with 8 bases lining up with TRBD1. J lost 3 bases, V lost 5 bases, and 9 bases had no gene match. Per germline, CDR1 MNHEY and CDR2 SVGAGI. This CDR3 has 15 residues. The CDR3 region has the DNA TGTGCCAGCAGTGGGACAGGCGACCAAATCTACGAGCAGTACTTC. This gives the protein CASSGTGDQIYEQYF.

The rearrangement uses TRBV6-5 and TRBJ2-7; the match to TRBD1 covers 8 bases. Germline lookup yields CDR1 MNHEY and CDR2 SVGAGI. Germline trimming cut 2 bases from V and 4 bases from J; bases unmatched to any gene: 7. The CDR3 has 15 amino acids. The CDR3 loop reads CASSYGAGGQYEQYF. The CDR3 nucleotides read TGTGCCAGCAGTTACGGGGCAGGGGGCCAGTACGAGCAGTACTTC.

This clone was detected only once. The rearrangement joins TRBV5-1 to TRBJ1-4; D ambiguous. Between the trimmed V and J ends, which lost 0 bases and 3 bases, there was a span of 9 bases. The CDR3 length is 15 residues. From germline, CDR1 is SGHRS and CDR2 YFSETQ. In DNA, the CDR3 is TGCGCCAGCAGCTTGGCACGGCAGTCTAATGAAAAACTGTTTTTT. This encodes CASSLARQSNEKLFF.

The CDR3 is CSVIDRNEKLFF. The CDR3 nucleotides are TGCAGCGTTATTGACAGAAATGAAAAACTGTTTTTT. The chain links TRBV29-1 to TRBJ1-4; perhaps TRBD1 as D (5 bases). The CDR3 is 12 residues long. With 5 bases removed from V and 5 bases from J, the gap between germline ends came to 9 bases. CDR1 is SQVTM, CDR2 ANQGSEA, per germline.

The chain couples TRBV6-5 to TRBJ2-7, with D possibly being TRBD2 (6 bases). Trimming shortened V by 8 bases and J by 2 bases, and 13 bases separated the two germline ends. This CDR3 spans 13 amino acids. Looked up from germline, CDR1 is MNHEY and CDR2 is SVGAGI. CDR3 amino acids: CASRQGGPYEQYF. The CDR3 DNA sequence: TGTGCCAGCCGGCAGGGAGGCCCCTACGAGCAGTACTTC.

This chain uses TRBV28 with TRBJ1-2; 7 nucleotides line up with TRBD1. CDR1 MDHEN and CDR2 SYDVKM come from the germline V gene. The CDR3 is 17 residues long. Trimming took 0 bases from V and 2 from J; bases not matched to a gene: 9. In DNA form, the CDR3 reads TGTGCCAGCAGTTTATGGGACACGACAGGGATAAACTATGGCTACACCTTC. It translates to CASSLWDTTGINYGYTF.

The chain couples TRBV5-1 to TRBJ1-2; 8 bases align to TRBD1. This CDR3 comprises 14 residues. J was trimmed by 3 bases and V by 4 bases; bases with no gene match: 5. Germline V lookup: CDR1 SGHRS, CDR2 YFSETQ. The CDR3 bases are TGCGCCAGCAGCCTCCAGGGGGCTGACTATGGCTACACCTTC. Protein product: CASSLQGADYGYTF.

The V gene is TRBV6-5, the J gene TRBJ1-3; 7 bases are a match to TRBD1. Looked up from germline, CDR1 is MNHEY and CDR2 is SVGAGI. This CDR3 comprises 15 residues. V dropped 2 bases and J dropped 0; count of bases not matched to a gene: 1. The CDR3 sequence: CASSYTGASGNTIYF. In nucleotides, the CDR3 is TGTGCCAGCAGTTACACAGGGGCCTCTGGAAACACCATATATTTT.

The chain combines TRBV4-2 with TRBJ2-7; D call uncertain. The CDR3 length is 16 residues. The germline V and J ends were trimmed by 1 base and 0 bases, with 13 bases remaining between them. The germline V gene encodes CDR1 LGHNA and CDR2 YNFKEQ. The CDR3 DNA reads as TGTGCCAGCAGCCAAGGGGGTAACGGGTTCTCCTACGAGCAGTACTTC. It translates to CASSQGGNGFSYEQYF.

The chain has TRBV19 and TRBJ2-7; 7 bases align to TRBD2. The CDR3 runs 14 residues. Germline trimming cut 2 bases from V and 3 bases from J; bases unmatched to any gene: 4. The germline CDR1 and CDR2 sequences are LNHDA and SQIVND (reference sequence). The CDR3 sequence is CASSIYGGGYEQYF. The DNA of the CDR3 is TGTGCCAGTAGTATATATGGGGGGGGCTACGAGCAGTACTTC.

The chain combines TRBV7-9 with TRBJ2-4; D not certain. Germline CDR1 and CDR2: SEHNR and FQNEAQ (reference sequence). V was pared by 7 bases and J by 9 bases, with 25 bases between. The CDR3 covers 16 residues. The CDR3 nucleotides are TGTGCCAGCAACGCTCGGTGGGCCCCAAAGGATGGCATTCAGTACTTC. Protein: CASNARWAPKDGIQYF.

This chain uses TRBV5-1 with TRBJ2-5, with D perhaps TRBD2 (5 bases). The CDR3 runs 15 residues. The germline V and J ends were trimmed by 1 base and 11 bases, with 21 bases remaining between them. The germline V gene encodes CDR1 SGHRS and CDR2 YFSETQ. CDR3 in DNA: TGCGCCAGCAGCTTGCAGGACTCTTCGACACAGAGGCAGTACTTC. Protein product: CASSLQDSSTQRQYF.

V is TRBV6-1 and J is TRBJ1-5; D gene ambiguous. The germline V gene encodes CDR1 MNHNS and CDR2 SASEGT. This CDR3 is built from 13 residues. Trimming took off 3 bases at V and 4 bases at J, with 7 bases between the two ends. CDR3 in DNA: TGTGCCAGCAGTGAGGGGAGGAATCAGCCCCAGCATTTT. It yields the protein CASSEGRNQPQHF.